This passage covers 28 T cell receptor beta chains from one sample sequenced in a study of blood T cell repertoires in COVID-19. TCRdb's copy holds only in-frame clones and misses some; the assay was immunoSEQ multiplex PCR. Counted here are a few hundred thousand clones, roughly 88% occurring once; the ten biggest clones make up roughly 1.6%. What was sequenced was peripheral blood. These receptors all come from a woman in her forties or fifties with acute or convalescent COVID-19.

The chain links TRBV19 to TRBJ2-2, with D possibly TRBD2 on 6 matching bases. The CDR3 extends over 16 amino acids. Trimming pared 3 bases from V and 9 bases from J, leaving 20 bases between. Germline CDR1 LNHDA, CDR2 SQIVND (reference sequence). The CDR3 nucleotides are TGTGCCAGTAGTATGCGGGGCACAGGTGTTAGCCGGGAGCTGTTTTTT. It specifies CASSMRGTGVSRELFF.

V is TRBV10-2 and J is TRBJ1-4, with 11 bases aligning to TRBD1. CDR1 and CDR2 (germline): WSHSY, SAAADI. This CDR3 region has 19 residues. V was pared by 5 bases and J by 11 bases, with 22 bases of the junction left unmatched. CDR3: CASSQPTPGQGDDRRKLFF. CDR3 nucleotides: TGCGCCAGCAGTCAACCAACACCGGGACAGGGGGATGATCGGAGGAAACTGTTTTTT.

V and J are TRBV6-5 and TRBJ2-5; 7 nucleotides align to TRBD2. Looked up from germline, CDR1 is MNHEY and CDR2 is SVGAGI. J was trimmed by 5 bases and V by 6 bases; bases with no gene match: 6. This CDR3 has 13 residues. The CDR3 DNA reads TGTGCCAGCAGGGGACTATTTGGTGAGACCCAGTACTTC. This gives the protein CASRGLFGETQYF.

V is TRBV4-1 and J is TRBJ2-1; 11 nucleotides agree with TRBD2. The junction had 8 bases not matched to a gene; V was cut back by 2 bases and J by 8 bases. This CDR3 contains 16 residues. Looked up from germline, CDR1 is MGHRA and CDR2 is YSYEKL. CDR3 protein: CASSQISGRAGDEQFF. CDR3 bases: TGCGCCAGCAGCCAAATTAGCGGGAGGGCCGGGGATGAGCAGTTCTTC.

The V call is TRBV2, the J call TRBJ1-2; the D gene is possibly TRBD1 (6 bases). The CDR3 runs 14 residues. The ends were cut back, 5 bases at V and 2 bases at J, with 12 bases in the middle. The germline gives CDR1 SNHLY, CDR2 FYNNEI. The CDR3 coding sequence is TGTGCCAGCAGTCCGGACAGAAACAACTATGGCTACACCTTC. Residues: CASSPDRNNYGYTF.

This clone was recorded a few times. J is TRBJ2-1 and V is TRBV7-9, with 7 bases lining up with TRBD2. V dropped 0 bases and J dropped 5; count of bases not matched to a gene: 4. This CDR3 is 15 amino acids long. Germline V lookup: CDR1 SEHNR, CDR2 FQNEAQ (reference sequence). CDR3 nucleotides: TGTGCCAGCAGCTTAGCTAGCGGGCGGGACAATGAGCAGTTCTTC. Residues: CASSLASGRDNEQFF. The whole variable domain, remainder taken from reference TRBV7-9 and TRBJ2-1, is DTGVSQNPRHKITKRGQNVTFRCDPISEHNRLYWYRQTLGQGPEFLTYFQNEAQLEKSRLLSDRFSAERPKGSFSTLEIQRTEQGDSAMYLCASSLASGRDNEQFFGPGTRLTVL.

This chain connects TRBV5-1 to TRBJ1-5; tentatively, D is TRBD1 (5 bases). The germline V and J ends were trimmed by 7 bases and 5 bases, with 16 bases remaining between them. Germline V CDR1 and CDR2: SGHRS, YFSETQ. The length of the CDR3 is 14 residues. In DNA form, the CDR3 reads TGCGCCAGCTCTAACGGGCAGGGCGATCAGCCCCAGCATTTT. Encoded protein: CASSNGQGDQPQHF.

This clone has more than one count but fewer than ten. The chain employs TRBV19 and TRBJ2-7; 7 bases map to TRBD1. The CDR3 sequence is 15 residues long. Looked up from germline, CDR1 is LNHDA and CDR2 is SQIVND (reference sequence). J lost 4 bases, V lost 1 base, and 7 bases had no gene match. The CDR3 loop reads CASSIVGTVPYEQYF. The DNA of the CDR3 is TGTGCCAGTAGTATAGTTGGGACAGTGCCTTACGAGCAGTACTTC.

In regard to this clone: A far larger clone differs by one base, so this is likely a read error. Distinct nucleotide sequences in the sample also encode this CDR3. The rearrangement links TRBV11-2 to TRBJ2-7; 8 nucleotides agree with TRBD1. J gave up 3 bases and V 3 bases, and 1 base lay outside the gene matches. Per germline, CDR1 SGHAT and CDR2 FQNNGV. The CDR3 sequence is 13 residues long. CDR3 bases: TGTGCCAGCAGCTTGGGACAGGTCTACGAGCAGTACTTC. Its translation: CASSLGQVYEQYF.

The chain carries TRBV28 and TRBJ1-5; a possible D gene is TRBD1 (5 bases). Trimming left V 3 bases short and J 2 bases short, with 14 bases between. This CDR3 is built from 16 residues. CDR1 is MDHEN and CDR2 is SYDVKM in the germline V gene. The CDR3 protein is CASSFWGTRGNQPQHF. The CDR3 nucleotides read TGTGCCAGCAGTTTTTGGGGGACTCGGGGCAATCAGCCCCAGCATTTT.

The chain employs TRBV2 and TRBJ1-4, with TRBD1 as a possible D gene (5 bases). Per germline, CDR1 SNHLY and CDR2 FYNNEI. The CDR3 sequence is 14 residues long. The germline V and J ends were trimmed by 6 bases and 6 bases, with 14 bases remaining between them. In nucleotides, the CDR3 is TGTGCCAGCAGCCCTGGATCGGGGGATGAAAAACTGTTTTTT. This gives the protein CASSPGSGDEKLFF.

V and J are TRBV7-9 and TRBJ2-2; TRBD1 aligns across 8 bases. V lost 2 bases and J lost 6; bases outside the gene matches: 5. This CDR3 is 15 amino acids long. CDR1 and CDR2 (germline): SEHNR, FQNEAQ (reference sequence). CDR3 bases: TGTGCCAGCAGCTTAAGGGCAGGGGGCCCCGGGGAGCTGTTTTTT. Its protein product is CASSLRAGGPGELFF. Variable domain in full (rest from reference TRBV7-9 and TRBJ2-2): DTGVSQNPRHKITKRGQNVTFRCDPISEHNRLYWYRQTLGQGPEFLTYFQNEAQLEKSRLLSDRFSAERPKGSFSTLEIQRTEQGDSAMYLCASSLRAGGPGELFFGEGSRLTVL.

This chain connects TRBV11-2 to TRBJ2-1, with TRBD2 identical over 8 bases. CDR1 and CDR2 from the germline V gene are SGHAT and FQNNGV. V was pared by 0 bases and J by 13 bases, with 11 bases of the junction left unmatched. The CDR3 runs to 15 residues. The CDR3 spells CASSLDIREGRGQFF. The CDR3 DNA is TGTGCCAGCAGCTTAGATATCCGGGAGGGCCGGGGACAGTTCTTC.

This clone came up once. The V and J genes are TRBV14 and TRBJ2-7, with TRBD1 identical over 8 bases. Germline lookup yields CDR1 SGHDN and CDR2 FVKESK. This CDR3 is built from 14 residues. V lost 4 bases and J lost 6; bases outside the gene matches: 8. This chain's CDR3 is CASSRGQGLGEQYF. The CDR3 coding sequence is TGTGCCAGCAGCCGCGGACAGGGCTTGGGCGAGCAGTACTTC. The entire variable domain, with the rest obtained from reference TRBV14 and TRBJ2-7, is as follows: EAGVTQFPSHSVIEKGQTVTLRCDPISGHDNLYWYRRVMGKEIKFLLHFVKESKQDESGMPNNRFLAERTGGTYSTLKVQPAELEDSGVYFCASSRGQGLGEQYFGPGTRLTVT.

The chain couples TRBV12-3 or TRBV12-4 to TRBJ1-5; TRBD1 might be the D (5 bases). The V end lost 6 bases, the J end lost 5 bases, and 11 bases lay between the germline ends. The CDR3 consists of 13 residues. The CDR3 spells CASRLTQDQPQHF. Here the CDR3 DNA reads TGTGCCAGCAGACTGACACAGGATCAGCCCCAGCATTTT.

CDR3 residues: CASSLRTDYGYTF. For the CDR3, the DNA is TGTGCCAGCAGTTTAAGAACTGACTATGGCTACACCTTC. The chain carries TRBV12-3 or TRBV12-4 and TRBJ1-2; D is unclear. CDR3 length: 13 amino acids. The germline V and J ends were trimmed by 2 bases and 3 bases, with 7 bases remaining between them.

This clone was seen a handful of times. The CDR3 spells CSASLLVTDTQYF. For the CDR3, the DNA is TGCAGTGCTAGTCTACTAGTCACAGATACGCAGTATTTT. V and J are TRBV20-1 and TRBJ2-3; D might be TRBD2 (5 bases). The CDR3 sequence is 13 residues long. The germline gives CDR1 DFQATT, CDR2 SNEGSKA (reference sequence). Between the trimmed V and J ends, which lost 3 bases and 2 bases, there was a span of 9 bases.

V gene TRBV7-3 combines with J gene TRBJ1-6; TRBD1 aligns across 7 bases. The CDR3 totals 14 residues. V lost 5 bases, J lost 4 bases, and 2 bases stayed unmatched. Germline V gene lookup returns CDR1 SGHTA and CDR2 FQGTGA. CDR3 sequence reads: CASSRDSYNSPLHF. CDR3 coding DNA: TGTGCCAGCAGCCGGGACAGTTATAATTCACCCCTCCACTTT.

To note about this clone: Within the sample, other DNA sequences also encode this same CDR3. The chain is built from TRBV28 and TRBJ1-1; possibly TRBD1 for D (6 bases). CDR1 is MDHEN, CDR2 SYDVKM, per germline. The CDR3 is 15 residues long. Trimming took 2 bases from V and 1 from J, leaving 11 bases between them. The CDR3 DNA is TGTGCCAGCAGTTTAAGGGGGGGAGGGAACACTGAAGCTTTCTTT. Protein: CASSLRGGGNTEAFF.

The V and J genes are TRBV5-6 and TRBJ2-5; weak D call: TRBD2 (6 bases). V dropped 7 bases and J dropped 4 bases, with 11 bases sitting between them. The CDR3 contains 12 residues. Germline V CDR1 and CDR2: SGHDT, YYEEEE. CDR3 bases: TGTGCCAGCGGGGGGAGCGGAGAGACCCAGTACTTC. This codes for CASGGSGETQYF.

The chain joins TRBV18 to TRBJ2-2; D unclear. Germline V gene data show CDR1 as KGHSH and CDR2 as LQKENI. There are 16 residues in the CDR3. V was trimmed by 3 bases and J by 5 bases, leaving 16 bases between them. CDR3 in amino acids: CASSPHINDGTGELFF. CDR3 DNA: TGTGCCAGCTCACCCCACATAAACGACGGGACCGGGGAGCTGTTTTTT.

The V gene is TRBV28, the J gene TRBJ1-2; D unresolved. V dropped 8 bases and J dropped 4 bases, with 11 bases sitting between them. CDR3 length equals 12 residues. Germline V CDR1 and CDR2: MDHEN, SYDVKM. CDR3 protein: CASEQRLYGYTF. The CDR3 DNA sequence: TGTGCCAGCGAACAACGCCTCTATGGCTACACCTTC.

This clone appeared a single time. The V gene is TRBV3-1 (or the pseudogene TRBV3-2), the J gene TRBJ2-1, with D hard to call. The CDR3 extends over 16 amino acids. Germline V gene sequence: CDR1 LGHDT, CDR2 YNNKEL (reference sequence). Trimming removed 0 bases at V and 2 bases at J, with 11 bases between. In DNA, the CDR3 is TGTGCCAGCAGCCAAGATGGGCAGTCGCCCTACAATGAGCAGTTCTTC. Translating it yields CASSQDGQSPYNEQFF.

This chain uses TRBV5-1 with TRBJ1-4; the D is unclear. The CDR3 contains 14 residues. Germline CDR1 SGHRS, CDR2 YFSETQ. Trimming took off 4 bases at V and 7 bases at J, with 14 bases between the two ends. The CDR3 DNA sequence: TGCGCCAGCAGCCCGGCGGAGGGCTCTGAAAAACTGTTTTTT. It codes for CASSPAEGSEKLFF.

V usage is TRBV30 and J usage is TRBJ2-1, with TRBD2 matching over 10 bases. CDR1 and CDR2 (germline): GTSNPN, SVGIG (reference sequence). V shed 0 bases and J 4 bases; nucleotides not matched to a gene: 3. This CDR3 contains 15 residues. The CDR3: CAWSVAGGLYNEQFF. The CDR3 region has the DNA TGTGCCTGGAGTGTAGCGGGAGGGCTGTACAATGAGCAGTTCTTC.

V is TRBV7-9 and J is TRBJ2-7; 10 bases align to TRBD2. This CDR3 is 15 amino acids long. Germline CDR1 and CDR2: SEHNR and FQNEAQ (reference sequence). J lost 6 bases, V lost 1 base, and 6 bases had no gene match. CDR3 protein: CASSLVLAGDLEQYF. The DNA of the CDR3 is TGTGCCAGCAGCTTAGTGCTAGCGGGAGATCTCGAGCAGTACTTC.

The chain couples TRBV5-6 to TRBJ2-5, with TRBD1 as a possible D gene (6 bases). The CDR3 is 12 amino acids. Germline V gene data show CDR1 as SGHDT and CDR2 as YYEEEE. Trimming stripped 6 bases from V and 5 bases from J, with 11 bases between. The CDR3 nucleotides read TGTGCCAGCAATGAGGGGGTCGAGACCCAGTACTTC. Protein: CASNEGVETQYF.

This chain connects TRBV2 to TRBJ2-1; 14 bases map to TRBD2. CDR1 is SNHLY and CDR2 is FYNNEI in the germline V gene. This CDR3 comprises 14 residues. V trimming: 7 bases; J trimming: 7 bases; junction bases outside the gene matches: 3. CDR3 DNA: TGTGCCAGCATTGGACTAGCGGGAGGAAATGAGCAGTTCTTC. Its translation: CASIGLAGGNEQFF.